These 26 T cell receptor beta chains originate from one sample sequenced in a study of post-analysis software for immune sequencing data. Tagging with unique molecular identifiers was a feature of the TCR beta cDNA libraries. MiXCR, run by TCRdb on the PCR reads, gives a single entry per CDR3 protein. The sample consists of about 160,000 distinct CDR3 sequences, 35% to 40% of them appearing once. The sequenced sample was blood, obtained after autologous hematopoietic stem cell transplantation. These receptors were obtained from a girl between 10 and 17 years old with multiple sclerosis.

This clonotype came up many times. The gene calls are TRBV6-2 or TRBV6-3 and TRBJ2-4; D is possibly TRBD2 (5 bases). This CDR3 has 14 residues. Germline V gene lookup returns CDR1 MNHEY and CDR2 SVGEGT. Trimming cost V 5 bases and J 3 bases, with 11 bases left between them. Written as DNA, the CDR3 is TGTGCCAGCAGTGGAGGATCCGTCAAAAACATTCAGTACTTC. Its protein product is CASSGGSVKNIQYF.

This clonotype was seen ten or more times. The rearrangement uses TRBV5-5 and TRBJ2-3; D remains unclear. The V and J ends lost 4 bases and 4 bases respectively, with 7 bases between them. Germline lookup yields CDR1 SGHKS and CDR2 YYEKEE (reference sequence). The CDR3 spans 12 residues. CDR3 nucleotide sequence: TGTGCCAGCAGCCAGCCCTCAGATACGCAGTATTTT. This translates into CASSQPSDTQYF.

This clonotype appeared many times. J is TRBJ2-7 and V is TRBV24-1; D is unresolved. The CDR3 contains 13 residues. Between the trimmed V and J ends, which lost 4 bases and 6 bases, there was a span of 12 bases. Germline V gene lookup returns CDR1 KGHDR and CDR2 SFDVKD. The CDR3 sequence is CATSETVRGEQYF. In DNA form, the CDR3 reads TGTGCCACCAGTGAAACCGTCCGAGGCGAGCAGTACTTC.

This clonotype has more than one count but fewer than ten. The V gene is TRBV28, the J gene TRBJ2-1; D is unresolved. The CDR3 consists of 11 residues. The V gene lost 5 bases and the J gene lost 5 bases, with 4 bases spanning the gap. Germline V lookup: CDR1 MDHEN, CDR2 SYDVKM. The CDR3 reads CASSPHNEQFF. CDR3 coding DNA: TGTGCCAGCAGTCCTCACAATGAGCAGTTCTTC.

The CDR3 loop reads CASSPLGGTGAEKLFF. For the CDR3, the DNA is TGTGCCAGCAGCCCCCTTGGCGGGACGGGGGCCGAAAAACTGTTTTTT. J is TRBJ1-4 and V is TRBV9; possible D gene TRBD1, 6 bases. This CDR3 region has 16 residues. The germline V gene has CDR1 SGDLS and CDR2 YYNGEE. V lost 4 bases and J lost 8, with 21 bases in between.

This clonotype was observed a handful of times. The chain has TRBV24-1 and TRBJ2-3; D unresolved. The germline CDR1 and CDR2 sequences are KGHDR and SFDVKD. This CDR3 spans 13 amino acids. Trimming shortened V by 5 bases and J by 7 bases, and 12 bases separated the two germline ends. The CDR3 region is CATSASTMNTQYF. The DNA of the CDR3 is TGTGCCACCAGTGCTTCTACTATGAATACGCAGTATTTT.

A few counts support this clonotype. This chain uses TRBV30 with TRBJ2-7; D gene ambiguous. CDR1 and CDR2 (germline): GTSNPN, SVGIG (reference sequence). The CDR3 has 11 amino acids. Trimming cost V 2 bases and J 4 bases, with 6 bases left between them. The CDR3 reads CAWSSQYEQYF. The CDR3, as DNA: TGTGCCTGGAGTTCTCAGTACGAGCAGTACTTC.

This chain joins TRBV20-1 and TRBJ2-7, with D possibly TRBD2 on 6 matching bases. The germline V gene has CDR1 DFQATT and CDR2 SNEGSKA (reference sequence). This CDR3 is built from 16 residues. V shed 0 bases and J shed 3 bases, with 18 bases lying between them. CDR3 DNA: TGCAGTGCTAGAGATGATCCAGCGGGCTACTTCTACGAGCAGTACTTC. It codes for CSARDDPAGYFYEQYF.

This chain joins TRBV11-3 and TRBJ2-3; D gene uncertain. Germline V CDR1 and CDR2: SGHNT, YENEEA. This CDR3 has 16 amino acids. Trimming pared 0 bases from V and 0 bases from J, leaving 10 bases between. CDR3 nucleotides: TGTGCCAGCAGCTTAGAGCTACTACCGAGCACAGATACGCAGTATTTT. Its protein product is CASSLELLPSTDTQYF.

The V call is TRBV20-1, the J call TRBJ2-1; TRBD2 agrees at 14 bases. J was trimmed by 8 bases and V by 5 bases; bases with no gene match: 11. Germline CDR1 DFQATT, CDR2 SNEGSKA (reference sequence). This CDR3 has 16 amino acids. CDR3 sequence (DNA): TGCAGTGCTGAGCACTCCGGGACTAGCGGGAGTGATGAGCAGTTCTTC. This gives the protein CSAEHSGTSGSDEQFF.

The gene calls are TRBV30 and TRBJ1-5; 8 positions agree with TRBD1. The junction had 2 bases not matched to a gene; V was cut back by 5 bases and J by 2 bases. CDR1 is GTSNPN, CDR2 SVGIG, per germline (reference sequence). This CDR3 contains 13 residues. The CDR3 protein is CAWDRGGNQPQHF. CDR3 nucleotides: TGTGCCTGGGACAGGGGCGGCAATCAGCCCCAGCATTTT.

This clonotype was detected only a few times. V and J are TRBV9 and TRBJ2-1, with D possibly being TRBD2 (5 bases). CDR3 length: 16 amino acids. Germline V gene data show CDR1 as SGDLS and CDR2 as YYNGEE. Trimming removed 3 bases from V and 0 bases from J, with 13 bases in between. CDR3 coding DNA: TGTGCCAGCAGCGGAGAGGGCGGGCGCTCCTACAATGAGCAGTTCTTC. As protein: CASSGEGGRSYNEQFF.

The chain has TRBV7-9 and TRBJ2-1; tentative D call: TRBD2 (5 bases). The CDR3 is made up of 15 amino acids. Germline V gene sequence: CDR1 SEHNR, CDR2 FQNEAQ (reference sequence). V dropped 5 bases and J dropped 0 bases, with 11 bases sitting between them. The CDR3 DNA reads as TGTGCCAGCAGCAATAGCGAGAGCTCCTACAATGAGCAGTTCTTC. Translation gives CASSNSESSYNEQFF.

Points on this clonotype: A much larger clone lies a single base off, so this may be a read error. The genes are TRBV14 and TRBJ2-1; the D gene is possibly TRBD2 (6 bases). Trimming took off 2 bases at V and 13 bases at J, with 18 bases between the two ends. This CDR3 has 14 residues. The germline CDR1 and CDR2 sequences are SGHDN and FVKESK. The CDR3 DNA sequence: TGTGCCAGCAGCCAACAAGGGACTGGTACCGGACAGTTCTTC. It yields the protein CASSQQGTGTGQFF.

With respect to this clonotype: At one boundary the junction diverges from the germline segment, which might be a read error. This chain links TRBV7-7 with TRBJ2-7; a weak D match, TRBD2 (7 bases). The CDR3 sequence is 15 residues long. The V gene's germline CDR1 is SSHAT and CDR2 FNYEAQ (reference sequence). CDR3 in amino acids: CASSLDGGPEYEQYF. CDR3 coding DNA: TGTGCTAGCAGCTTGGACGGGGGGCCCGAGTACGAGCAGTACTTC.

This clonotype was counted ten times or more. CDR3 region: CATRLAGGGGETQYF. CDR3 nucleotides: TGTGCCACCCGACTAGCGGGAGGAGGTGGCGAGACCCAGTACTTC. The V call is TRBV28, the J call TRBJ2-5; TRBD2 agrees at 13 bases. The J segment lost 5 bases and the V segment lost 10 bases, leaving 10 bases of the junction unmatched. The CDR3 length is 15 residues. CDR1 is MDHEN and CDR2 is SYDVKM in the germline V gene.

This clonotype has just a few counts. This chain connects TRBV5-1 to TRBJ1-6, with 7 bases that match TRBD1. This CDR3 contains 14 residues. V was pared by 4 bases and J by 7 bases, with 5 bases of the junction left unmatched. Germline V gene sequence: CDR1 SGHRS, CDR2 YFSETQ. The CDR3 nucleotides are TGCGCCAGCAGCCCCGGGACAGTCAATTCACCCCTCCACTTT. This translates into CASSPGTVNSPLHF.

This chain connects TRBV12-3 or TRBV12-4 to TRBJ2-5; D is possibly TRBD1 (5 bases). V was cut by 1 base and J by 0 bases, with 15 bases left in between. CDR3 length: 17 residues. CDR3 amino acids: CASSLEATYRNQETQYF. The CDR3 DNA reads TGTGCCAGCAGTTTAGAGGCAACCTACAGGAACCAAGAGACCCAGTACTTC.

This clonotype was observed a few times. The chain recombines TRBV7-9 with TRBJ1-6, with D hard to call. This CDR3 is 15 amino acids long. Germline V gives CDR1 SEHNR, CDR2 FQNEAQ (reference sequence). V gave up 6 bases and J gave up 9 bases, with 18 bases separating them. The CDR3 sequence: CASSSGSFGVSPLHF. CDR3 nucleotides: TGTGCCAGCAGTTCCGGATCTTTTGGGGTTTCACCCCTCCACTTT.

In this sample, this clonotype turned up a few times. The J gene is TRBJ1-2, the V gene TRBV12-3 or TRBV12-4; TRBD1 matches at 8 bases. This CDR3 is 14 amino acids long. The junction had 5 bases not matched to a gene; V was cut back by 5 bases and J by 3 bases. Here the CDR3 reads CASSSRGHDYGYTF. The CDR3 DNA follows: TGTGCCAGCAGTAGCAGGGGGCATGACTATGGCTACACCTTC.

In its sample, this clonotype was seen a few times. The chain links TRBV5-1 to TRBJ2-3; D might be TRBD1 or TRBD2, each matching 6 bases. The V end was cut by 1 base, the J end by 0 bases, with 9 bases between. The length of the CDR3 is 15 residues. Germline V gene sequence: CDR1 SGHRS, CDR2 YFSETQ. The CDR3, as DNA: TGCGCCAGCAGCTTGAGGGGGGTCAGCACAGATACGCAGTATTTT. Protein sequence: CASSLRGVSTDTQYF.

This sequence joins TRBV19 and TRBJ2-5, with D possibly TRBD1 on 6 matching bases. Trimming shortened V by 3 bases and J by 0 bases, and 14 bases separated the two germline ends. The CDR3 spans 16 residues. CDR1 is LNHDA and CDR2 is SQIVND in the germline V gene (reference sequence). The CDR3: CASSIWTALHQETQYF. In DNA, the CDR3 is TGTGCCAGTAGTATTTGGACAGCACTGCACCAAGAGACCCAGTACTTC. Full variable domain (outside the CDR3, taken from reference TRBV19 and TRBJ2-5): DGGITQSPKYLFRKEGQNVTLSCEQNLNHDAMYWYRQDPGQGLRLIYYSQIVNDFQKGDIAEGYSVSREKKESFPLTVTSAQKNPTAFYLCASSIWTALHQETQYFGPGTRLLVL.

V usage is TRBV29-1 and J usage is TRBJ1-2, with 8 bases that match TRBD1. The CDR3 is made up of 13 amino acids. Germline-derived CDR1 and CDR2 are SQVTM and ANQGSEA. With V trimmed by 7 bases and J by 4 bases, 8 bases remained unmatched. This CDR3 is CSAMTGASYGYTF. CDR3 DNA: TGCAGCGCAATGACAGGGGCGAGCTATGGCTACACCTTC.

This clonotype has a handful of counts. This chain connects TRBV27 to TRBJ2-7; possible D gene TRBD2, 6 bases. The CDR3 sequence is 15 residues long. Trimming stripped 3 bases from V and 0 bases from J, with 12 bases between. Germline lookup yields CDR1 MNHEY and CDR2 SMNVEV (reference sequence). The CDR3 here is CASSFRDGSSYEQYF. The CDR3 DNA follows: TGTGCCAGCAGTTTCCGGGACGGGAGCTCCTACGAGCAGTACTTC.

Only a few counts were recorded for this clonotype. V usage is TRBV5-1 and J usage is TRBJ2-3; D gene uncertain. The V and J ends lost 0 bases and 0 bases respectively, with 8 bases between them. Germline loops: CDR1 SGHRS, CDR2 YFSETQ. There are 15 residues in the CDR3. Written as DNA, the CDR3 is TGCGCCAGCAGCTTGGTCGCAACAAGCACAGATACGCAGTATTTT. Its protein product is CASSLVATSTDTQYF.

The gene calls are TRBV7-6 and TRBJ2-7; unclear D gene. The germline V gene has CDR1 SGHVS and CDR2 FNYEAQ. Trimming left V 2 bases short and J 3 bases short, with 8 bases between. The CDR3 runs 13 residues. The CDR3 nucleotides are TGTGCCAGCAGCTTATCCAATCACTACGAGCAGTACTTC. Encoded protein: CASSLSNHYEQYF.